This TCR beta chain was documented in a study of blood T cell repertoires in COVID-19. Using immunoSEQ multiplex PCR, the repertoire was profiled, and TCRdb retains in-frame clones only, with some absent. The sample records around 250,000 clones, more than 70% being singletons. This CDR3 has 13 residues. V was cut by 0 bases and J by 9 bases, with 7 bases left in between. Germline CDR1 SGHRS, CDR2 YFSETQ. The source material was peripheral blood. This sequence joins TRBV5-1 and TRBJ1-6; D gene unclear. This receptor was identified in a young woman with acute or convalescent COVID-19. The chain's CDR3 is CASSLGLSSPLHF. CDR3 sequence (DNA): TGCGCCAGCAGCTTGGGTCTCAGTTCACCCCTCCACTTT.